This TCR beta chain is from a study of metastatic and nonmetastatic thyroid tumors. CDR1 MDHEN and CDR2 SYDVKM come from the germline V gene. Trimming shortened V by 10 bases and J by 7 bases, and 20 bases separated the two germline ends. The CDR3 runs 14 residues. TCRdb re-analyzed the PCR reads through MiXCR. The sample shows roughly 32,000 clones, about 18% of them seen only once. Not a single patient had been given any form of treatment at any point before undergoing thyroid surgery. This clone was seen a few times. The clonotype originates from a female donor with papillary thyroid cancer or a benign thyroid nodule (not recorded which). Some clones in this sample may be carry-over from other donors' samples. The gene calls are TRBV28 and TRBJ1-5, with D maybe TRBD1 (5 bases). The sample comprised blood. Here the CDR3 reads CATEPPGEVQPQHF. CDR3 DNA: TGTGCCACCGAGCCACCGGGGGAGGTCCAGCCCCAGCATTTT.